This TCR beta chain was obtained from a study of T-cell reconstitution after alpha-beta-depleted transplantation in children. Study-level points and caveats: From surviving recipient T cells and thymic progenitors came the high day-60 TCRbeta diversity observed in some patients. T-cell numbers and diversity one year post-transplant derived largely from freshly generated T cells. Two months or so post-transplant, alpha-beta T cells reportedly derived from several hundred expanded graft clones.

This clonotype appeared many times. No antigen is known for it. Construction of the TCRbeta library involved unique molecular identifiers. Via MiXCR, TCRdb re-called the PCR reads, giving one row per CDR3 protein. The data show around 180,000 distinct CDR3 sequences, around 10% seen once. Trimming removed 7 bases at V and 6 bases at J, with 19 bases between. The CDR3 has 15 amino acids. Germline V CDR1 and CDR2: WSHSY, SAAADI. The material was PBMCs, obtained before TCRalphabeta/CD19-depleted stem cell transplant. The clonotype originates from a boy aged 2 to 9 with acute myeloid leukemia, due to receive a stem cell transplant. The chain employs TRBV10-2 and TRBJ2-1, with D maybe TRBD2 (6 bases). CDR3 sequence: CASTQRERGVNEQFF. In DNA, the CDR3 is TGCGCCAGCACCCAAAGGGAGCGCGGGGTCAATGAGCAGTTCTTC.